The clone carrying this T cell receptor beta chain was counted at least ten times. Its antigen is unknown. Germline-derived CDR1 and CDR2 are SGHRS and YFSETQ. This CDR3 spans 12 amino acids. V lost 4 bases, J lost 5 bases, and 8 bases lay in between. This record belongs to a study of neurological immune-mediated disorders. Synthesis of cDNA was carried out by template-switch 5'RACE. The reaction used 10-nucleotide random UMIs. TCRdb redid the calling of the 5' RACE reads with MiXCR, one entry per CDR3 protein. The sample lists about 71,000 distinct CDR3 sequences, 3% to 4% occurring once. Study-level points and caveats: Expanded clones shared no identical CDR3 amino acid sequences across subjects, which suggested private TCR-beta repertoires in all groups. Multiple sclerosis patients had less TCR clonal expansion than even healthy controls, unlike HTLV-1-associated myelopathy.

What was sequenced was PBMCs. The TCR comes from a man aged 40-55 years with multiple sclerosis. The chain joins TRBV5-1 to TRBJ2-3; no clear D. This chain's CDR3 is CASSRSRDTQYF. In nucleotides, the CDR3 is TGCGCCAGCAGCCGCTCAAGAGATACGCAGTATTTT.